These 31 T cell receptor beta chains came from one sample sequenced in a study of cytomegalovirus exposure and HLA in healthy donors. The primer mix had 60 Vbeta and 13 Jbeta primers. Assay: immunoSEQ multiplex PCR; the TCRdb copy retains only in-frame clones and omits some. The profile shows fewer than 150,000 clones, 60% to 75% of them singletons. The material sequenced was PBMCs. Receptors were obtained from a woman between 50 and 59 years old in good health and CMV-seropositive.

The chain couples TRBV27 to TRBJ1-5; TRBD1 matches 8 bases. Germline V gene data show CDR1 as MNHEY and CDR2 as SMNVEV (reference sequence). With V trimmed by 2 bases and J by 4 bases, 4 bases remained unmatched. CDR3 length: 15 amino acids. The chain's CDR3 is CASSLHRDRNQPQHF. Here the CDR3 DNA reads TGTGCCAGCAGTTTACACCGGGACAGGAATCAGCCCCAGCATTTT.

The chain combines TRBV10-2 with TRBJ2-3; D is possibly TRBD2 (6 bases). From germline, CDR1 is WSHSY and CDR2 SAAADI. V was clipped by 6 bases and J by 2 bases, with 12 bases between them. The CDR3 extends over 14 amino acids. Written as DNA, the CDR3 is TGCGCCAGCAGAGATGGCGGGGCCACAGATACGCAGTATTTT. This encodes CASRDGGATDTQYF.

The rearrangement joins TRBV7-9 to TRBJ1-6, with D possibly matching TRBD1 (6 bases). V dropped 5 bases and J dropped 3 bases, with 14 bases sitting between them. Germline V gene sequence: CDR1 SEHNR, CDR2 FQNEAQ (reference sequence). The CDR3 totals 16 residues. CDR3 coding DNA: TGTGCCAGCAGCACTAGGACAGAGAGCTATAATTCACCCCTCCACTTT. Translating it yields CASSTRTESYNSPLHF. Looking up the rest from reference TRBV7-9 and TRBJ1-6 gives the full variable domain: DTGVSQNPRHKITKRGQNVTFRCDPISEHNRLYWYRQTLGQGPEFLTYFQNEAQLEKSRLLSDRFSAERPKGSFSTLEIQRTEQGDSAMYLCASSTRTESYNSPLHFGNGTRLTVT.

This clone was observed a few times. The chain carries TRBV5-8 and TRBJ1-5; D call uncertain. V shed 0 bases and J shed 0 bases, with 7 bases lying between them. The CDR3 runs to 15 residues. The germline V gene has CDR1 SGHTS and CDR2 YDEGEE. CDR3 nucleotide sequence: TGTGCCAGCAGCTTGGGACACCTTAGCAATCAGCCCCAGCATTTT. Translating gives CASSLGHLSNQPQHF.

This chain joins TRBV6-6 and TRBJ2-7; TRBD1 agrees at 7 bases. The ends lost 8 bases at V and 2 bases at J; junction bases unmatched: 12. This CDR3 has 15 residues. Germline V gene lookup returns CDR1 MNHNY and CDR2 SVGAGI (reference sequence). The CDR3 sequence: CASLSKDRVPYEQYF. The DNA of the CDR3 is TGTGCCAGCCTCTCGAAAGACAGGGTCCCCTACGAGCAGTACTTC.

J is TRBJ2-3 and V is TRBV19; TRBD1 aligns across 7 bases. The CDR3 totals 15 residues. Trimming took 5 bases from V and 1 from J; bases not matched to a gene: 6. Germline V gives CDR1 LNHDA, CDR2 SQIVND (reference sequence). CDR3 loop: CASSPIGQGTDTQYF. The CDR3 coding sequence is TGTGCCAGTAGTCCCATCGGACAGGGCACAGATACGCAGTATTTT.

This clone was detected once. The CDR3 region has the DNA TGTGCCAACAGCCCCAGCGCGGCAGATGAGCAGTTCTTC. This codes for CANSPSAADEQFF. The chain couples TRBV10-3 to TRBJ2-1, with D hard to call. The CDR3 runs 13 residues. Trimming removed 10 bases from V and 8 bases from J, with 18 bases in between. Germline V gene lookup returns CDR1 ENHRY and CDR2 SYGVKD.

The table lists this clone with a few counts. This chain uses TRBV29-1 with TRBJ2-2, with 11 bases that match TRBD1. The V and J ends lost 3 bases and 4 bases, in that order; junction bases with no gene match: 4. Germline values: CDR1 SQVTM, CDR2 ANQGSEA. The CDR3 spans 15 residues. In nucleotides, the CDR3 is TGCAGCGTTGATGGACAGGGGGCTGGCACCGGGGAGCTGTTTTTT. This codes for CSVDGQGAGTGELFF.

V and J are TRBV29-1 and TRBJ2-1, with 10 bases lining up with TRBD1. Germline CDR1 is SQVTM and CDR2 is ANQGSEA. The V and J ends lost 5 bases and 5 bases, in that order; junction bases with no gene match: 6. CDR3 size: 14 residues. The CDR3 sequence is CSVPRGTGDNEQFF. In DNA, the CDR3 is TGCAGCGTTCCGCGGGGGACAGGGGACAATGAGCAGTTCTTC.

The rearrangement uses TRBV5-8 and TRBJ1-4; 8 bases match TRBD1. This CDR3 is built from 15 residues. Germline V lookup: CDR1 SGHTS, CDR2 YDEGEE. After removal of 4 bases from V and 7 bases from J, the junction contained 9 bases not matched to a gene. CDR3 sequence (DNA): TGTGCCAGCAGCCCTAGGACAGGGCGGGGTGAAAAACTGTTTTTT. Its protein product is CASSPRTGRGEKLFF. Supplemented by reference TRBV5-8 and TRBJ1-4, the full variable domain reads EAGVTQSPTHLIKTRGQQATLRCSPISGHTSVYWYQQALGLGLQFLLWYDEGEERNRGNFPPRFSGRQFPNYSSELNVNALELEDSALYLCASSPRTGRGEKLFFGSGTQLSVL.

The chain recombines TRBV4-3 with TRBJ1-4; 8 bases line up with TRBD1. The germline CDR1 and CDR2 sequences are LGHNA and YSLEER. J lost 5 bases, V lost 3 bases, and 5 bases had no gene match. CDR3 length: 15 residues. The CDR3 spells CASSQNPGGNEKLFF. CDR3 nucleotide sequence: TGCGCCAGCAGCCAGAACCCAGGGGGCAATGAAAAACTGTTTTTT.

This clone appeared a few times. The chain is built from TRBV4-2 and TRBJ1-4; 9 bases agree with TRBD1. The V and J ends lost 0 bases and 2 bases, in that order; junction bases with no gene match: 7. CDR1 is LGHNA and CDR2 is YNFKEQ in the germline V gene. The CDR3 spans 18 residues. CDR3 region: CASSQDMDRGPTNEKLFF. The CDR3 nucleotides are TGTGCCAGCAGCCAAGATATGGACAGGGGACCGACTAATGAAAAACTGTTTTTT.

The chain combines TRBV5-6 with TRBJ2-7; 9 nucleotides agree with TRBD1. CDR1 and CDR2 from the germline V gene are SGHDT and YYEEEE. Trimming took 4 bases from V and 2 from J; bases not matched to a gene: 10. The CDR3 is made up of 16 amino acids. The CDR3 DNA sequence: TGTGCCAGCAGCCCCAACGGACAGGGGCTCCCCTACGAGCAGTACTTC. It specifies CASSPNGQGLPYEQYF. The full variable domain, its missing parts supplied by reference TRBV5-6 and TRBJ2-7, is DAGVTQSPTHLIKTRGQQVTLRCSPKSGHDTVSWYQQALGQGPQFIFQYYEEEERQRGNFPDRFSGHQFPNYSSELNVNALLLGDSALYLCASSPNGQGLPYEQYFGPGTRLTVT.

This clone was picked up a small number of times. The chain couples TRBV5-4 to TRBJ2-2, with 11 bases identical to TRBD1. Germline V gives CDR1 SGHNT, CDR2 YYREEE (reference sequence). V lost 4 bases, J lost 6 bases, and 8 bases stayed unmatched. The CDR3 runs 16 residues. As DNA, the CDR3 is TGTGCCAGCAGCGCTAGGCAGGGACAGGGGGCCGGGGAGCTGTTTTTT. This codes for CASSARQGQGAGELFF.

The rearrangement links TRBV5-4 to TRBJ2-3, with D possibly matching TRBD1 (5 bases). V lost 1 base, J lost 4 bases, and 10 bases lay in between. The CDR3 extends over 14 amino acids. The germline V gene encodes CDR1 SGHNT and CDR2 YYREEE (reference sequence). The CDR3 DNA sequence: TGTGCCAGCAGCTTGACCAAACAGGCAGATACGCAGTATTTT. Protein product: CASSLTKQADTQYF.

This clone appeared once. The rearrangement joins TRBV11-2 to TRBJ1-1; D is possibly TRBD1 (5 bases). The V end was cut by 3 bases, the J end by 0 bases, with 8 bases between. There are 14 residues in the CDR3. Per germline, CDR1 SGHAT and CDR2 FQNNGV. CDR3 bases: TGTGCCAGCAGCTTTACCAGGGTGAACACTGAAGCTTTCTTT. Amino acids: CASSFTRVNTEAFF. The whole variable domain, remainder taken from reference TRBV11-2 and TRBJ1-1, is EAGVAQSPRYKIIEKRQSVAFWCNPISGHATLYWYQQILGQGPKLLIQFQNNGVVDDSQLPKDRFSAERLKGVDSTLKIQPAKLEDSAVYLCASSFTRVNTEAFFGQGTRLTVV.

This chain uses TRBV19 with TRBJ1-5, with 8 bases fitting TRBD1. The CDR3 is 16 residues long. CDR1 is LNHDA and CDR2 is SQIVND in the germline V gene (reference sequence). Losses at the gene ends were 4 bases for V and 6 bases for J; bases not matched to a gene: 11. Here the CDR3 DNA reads TGTGCCAGTAGTACCCTGTCGTCAGGGGGCGCTCAGCCCCAGCATTTT. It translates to CASSTLSSGGAQPQHF.

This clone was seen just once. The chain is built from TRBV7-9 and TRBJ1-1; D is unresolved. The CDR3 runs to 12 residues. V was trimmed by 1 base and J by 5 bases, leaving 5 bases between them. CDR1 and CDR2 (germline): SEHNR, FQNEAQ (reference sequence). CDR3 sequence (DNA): TGTGCCAGCAGCTTAGACGGGACTGAAGCTTTCTTT. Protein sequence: CASSLDGTEAFF.

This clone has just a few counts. CDR3 sequence reads: CASQKQTGDGYTF. The CDR3 DNA reads as TGCGCCAGCCAAAAACAGACAGGGGATGGCTACACCTTC. The chain joins TRBV5-1 to TRBJ1-2; 8 bases are shared with TRBD1. The CDR3 is made up of 13 amino acids. Germline CDR1 is SGHRS and CDR2 is YFSETQ. After removal of 7 bases from V and 6 bases from J, the junction contained 8 bases not matched to a gene.

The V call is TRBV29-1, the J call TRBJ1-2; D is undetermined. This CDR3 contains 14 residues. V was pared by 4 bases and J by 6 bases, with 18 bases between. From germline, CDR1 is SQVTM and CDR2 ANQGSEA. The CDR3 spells CSVVGAGAENGYTF. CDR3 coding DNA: TGCAGCGTTGTAGGTGCAGGAGCGGAAAATGGCTACACCTTC.

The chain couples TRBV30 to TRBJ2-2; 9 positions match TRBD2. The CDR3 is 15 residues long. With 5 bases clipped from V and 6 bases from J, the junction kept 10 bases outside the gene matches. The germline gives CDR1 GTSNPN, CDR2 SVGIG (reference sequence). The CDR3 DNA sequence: TGTGCCTGGGCGGGGACTAGCAGGGTCGCCGGGGAGCTGTTTTTT. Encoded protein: CAWAGTSRVAGELFF.

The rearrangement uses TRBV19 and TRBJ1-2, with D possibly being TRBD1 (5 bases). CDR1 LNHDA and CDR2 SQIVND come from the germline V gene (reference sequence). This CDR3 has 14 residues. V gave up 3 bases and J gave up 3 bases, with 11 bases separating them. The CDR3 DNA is TGTGCCAGTAGTATGGCAGGGCAGGACTATGGCTACACCTTC. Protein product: CASSMAGQDYGYTF.

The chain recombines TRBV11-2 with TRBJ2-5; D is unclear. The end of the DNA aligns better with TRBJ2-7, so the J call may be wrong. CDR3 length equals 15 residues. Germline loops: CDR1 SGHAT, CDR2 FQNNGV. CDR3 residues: CASSASTRESYEQYF. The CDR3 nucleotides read TGTGCCAGCAGCGCCTCGACTCGTGAGTCGTACGAGCAGTACTTC.

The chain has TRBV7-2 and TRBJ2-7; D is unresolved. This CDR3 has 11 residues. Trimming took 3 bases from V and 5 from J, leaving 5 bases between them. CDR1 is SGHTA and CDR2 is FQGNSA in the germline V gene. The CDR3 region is CASSFQNEQYF. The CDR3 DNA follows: TGTGCCAGCAGCTTTCAAAACGAGCAGTACTTC.

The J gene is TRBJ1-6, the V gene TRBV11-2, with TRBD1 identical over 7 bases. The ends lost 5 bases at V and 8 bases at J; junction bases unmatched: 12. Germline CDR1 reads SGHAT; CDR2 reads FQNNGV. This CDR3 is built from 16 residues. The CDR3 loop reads CASSLLSGTVYSPLHF. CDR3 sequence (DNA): TGTGCCAGCAGCCTACTATCCGGGACAGTCTATTCACCCCTCCACTTT.

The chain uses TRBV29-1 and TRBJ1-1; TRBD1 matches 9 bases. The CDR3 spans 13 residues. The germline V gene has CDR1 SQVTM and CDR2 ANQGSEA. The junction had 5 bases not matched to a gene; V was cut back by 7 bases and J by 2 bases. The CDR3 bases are TGCAGCGGGACACAGGGGGCAAACACTGAAGCTTTCTTT. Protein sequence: CSGTQGANTEAFF.

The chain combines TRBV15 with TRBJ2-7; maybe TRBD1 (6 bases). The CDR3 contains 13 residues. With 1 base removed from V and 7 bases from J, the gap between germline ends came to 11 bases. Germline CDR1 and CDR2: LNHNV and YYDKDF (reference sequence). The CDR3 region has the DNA TGTGCCACCAGCAGAGTCAGGGGTGGGGAGCAGTACTTC. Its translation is CATSRVRGGEQYF.

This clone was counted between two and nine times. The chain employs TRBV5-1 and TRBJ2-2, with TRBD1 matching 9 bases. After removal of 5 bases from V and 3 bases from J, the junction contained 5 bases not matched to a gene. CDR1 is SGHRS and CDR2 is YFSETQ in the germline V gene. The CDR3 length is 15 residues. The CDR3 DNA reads TGCGCCAGCAGGACTTGGGACAGGGACACCGGGGAGCTGTTTTTT. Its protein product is CASRTWDRDTGELFF.

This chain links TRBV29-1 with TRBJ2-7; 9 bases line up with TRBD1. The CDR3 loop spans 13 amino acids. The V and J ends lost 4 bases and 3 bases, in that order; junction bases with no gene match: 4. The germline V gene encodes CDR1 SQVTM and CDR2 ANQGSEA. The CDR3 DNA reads TGCAGCGTTGTCGGGACAGGGAACTACGAGCAGTACTTC. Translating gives CSVVGTGNYEQYF.

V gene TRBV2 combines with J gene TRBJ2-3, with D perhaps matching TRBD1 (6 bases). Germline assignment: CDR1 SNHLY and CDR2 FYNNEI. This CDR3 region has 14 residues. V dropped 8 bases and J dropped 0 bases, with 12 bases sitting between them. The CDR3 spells CASSGQGSTDTQYF. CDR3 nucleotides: TGTGCCAGCTCAGGGCAGGGGAGCACAGATACGCAGTATTTT.

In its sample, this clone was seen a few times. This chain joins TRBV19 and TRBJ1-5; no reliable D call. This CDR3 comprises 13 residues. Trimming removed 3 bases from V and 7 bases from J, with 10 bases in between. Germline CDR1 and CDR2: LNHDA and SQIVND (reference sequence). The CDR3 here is CASSMAGVQPQHF. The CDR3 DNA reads TGTGCCAGTAGTATGGCGGGAGTCCAGCCCCAGCATTTT.